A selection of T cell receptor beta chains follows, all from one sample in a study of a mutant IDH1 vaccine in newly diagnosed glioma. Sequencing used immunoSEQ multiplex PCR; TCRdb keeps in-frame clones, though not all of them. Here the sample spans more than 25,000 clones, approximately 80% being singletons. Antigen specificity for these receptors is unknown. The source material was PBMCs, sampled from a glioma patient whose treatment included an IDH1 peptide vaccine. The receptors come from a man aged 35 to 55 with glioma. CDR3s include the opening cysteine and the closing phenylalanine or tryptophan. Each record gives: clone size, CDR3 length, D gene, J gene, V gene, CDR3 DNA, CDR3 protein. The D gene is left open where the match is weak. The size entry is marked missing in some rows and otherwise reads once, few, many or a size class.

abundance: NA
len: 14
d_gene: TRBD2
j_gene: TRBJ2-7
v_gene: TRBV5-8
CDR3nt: TGTGCCAGCAGGGAGACTAGCGGCTCCTACGAGCAGTACTTC
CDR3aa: CASRETSGSYEQYF

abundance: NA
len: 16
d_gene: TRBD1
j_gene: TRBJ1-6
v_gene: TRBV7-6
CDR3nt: TGTGCCAGCAGCTTAGACAGGGGGTCCTATAATTCACCCCTCCACTTT
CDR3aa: CASSLDRGSYNSPLHF

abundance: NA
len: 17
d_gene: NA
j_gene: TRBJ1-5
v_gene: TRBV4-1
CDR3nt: TGCGCCAGCAGCCAAGATGGTGGGGGGGCATTAATTCAGCCCCAGCATTTT
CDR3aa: CASSQDGGGALIQPQHF

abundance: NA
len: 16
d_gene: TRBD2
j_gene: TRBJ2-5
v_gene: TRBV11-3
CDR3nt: TGTGCCAGCAGCGCAAGACTAGCGGGAGCACAAGAGACCCAGTACTTC
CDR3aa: CASSARLAGAQETQYF

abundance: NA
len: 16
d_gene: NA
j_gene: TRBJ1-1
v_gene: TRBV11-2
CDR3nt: TGTGCCAGCAGCTTAGATGGGGGGGATCTTAACACTGAAGCTTTCTTT
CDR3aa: CASSLDGGDLNTEAFF

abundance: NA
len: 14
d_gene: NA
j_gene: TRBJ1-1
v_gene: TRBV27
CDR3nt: TGTGCCAGCAGTTTTTCCGGGACACCCACTGAAGCTTTCTTT
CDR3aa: CASSFSGTPTEAFF

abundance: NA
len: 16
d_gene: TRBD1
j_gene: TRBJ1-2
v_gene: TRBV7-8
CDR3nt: TGTGCCAGCAGCCCAAGTCGGGACAGTAATTTCGATGGCTACACCTTC
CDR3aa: CASSPSRDSNFDGYTF

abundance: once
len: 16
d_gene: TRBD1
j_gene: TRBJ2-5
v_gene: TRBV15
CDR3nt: TGTGCCACCAGCAGTCCCGGGACAGAATTTTCCGAGACCCAGTACTTC
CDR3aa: CATSSPGTEFSETQYF

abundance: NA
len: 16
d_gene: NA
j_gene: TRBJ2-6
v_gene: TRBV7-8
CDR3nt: TGTGCCAGCAGCTTAGCGCTCAGGGGTGGGGCCAACGTCCTGACTTTC
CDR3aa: CASSLALRGGANVLTF

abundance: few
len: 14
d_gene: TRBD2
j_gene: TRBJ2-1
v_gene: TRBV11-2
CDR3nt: TGTGCCAGCAGCCCGACTAGCGGAGGCAATGAGCAGTTCTTC
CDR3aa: CASSPTSGGNEQFF

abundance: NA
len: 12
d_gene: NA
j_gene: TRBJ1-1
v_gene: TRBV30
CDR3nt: TGTGCCTGGAGACGGGAGAGGGCCGGAGCTTTCTTT
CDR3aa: CAWRRERAGAFF

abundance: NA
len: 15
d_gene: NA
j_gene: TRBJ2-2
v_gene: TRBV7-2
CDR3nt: TGTGCCAGCAGCTTAGTCTATCAAGGGACCGGGGAGCTGTTTTTT
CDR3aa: CASSLVYQGTGELFF

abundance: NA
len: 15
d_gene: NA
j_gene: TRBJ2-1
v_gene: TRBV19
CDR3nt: TGTGCCAGTAACCCCGTGGCCGACTCCTACAATGAGCAGTTCTTC
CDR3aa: CASNPVADSYNEQFF

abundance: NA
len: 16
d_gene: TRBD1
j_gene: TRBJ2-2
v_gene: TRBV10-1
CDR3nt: TGCGCCAGCAGTACATCAACCGGGACAGGGATCGGGGAGCTGTTTTTT
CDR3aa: CASSTSTGTGIGELFF

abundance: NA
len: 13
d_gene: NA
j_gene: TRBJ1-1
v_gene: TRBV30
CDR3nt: TGTGCCTGGAGCGGGACGGGGAACACTGAAGCTTTCTTT
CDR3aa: CAWSGTGNTEAFF

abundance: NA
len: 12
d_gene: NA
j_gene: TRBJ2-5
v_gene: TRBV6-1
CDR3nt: TGTGCCAGCAGTGAAGTGATGGAGACCCAGTACTTC
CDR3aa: CASSEVMETQYF

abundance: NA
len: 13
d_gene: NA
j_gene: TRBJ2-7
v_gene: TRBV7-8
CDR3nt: TGTGCCAGCAGCGTGGGACGGTCCTACGAGCAGTACTTC
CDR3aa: CASSVGRSYEQYF

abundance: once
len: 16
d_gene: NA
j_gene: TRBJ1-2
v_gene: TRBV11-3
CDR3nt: TGTGCCAGCAGCTTAGATACGGCAGCTAGTAACTATGGCTACACCTTC
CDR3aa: CASSLDTAASNYGYTF

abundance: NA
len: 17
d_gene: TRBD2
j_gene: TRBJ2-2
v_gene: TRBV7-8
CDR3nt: TGTGCCAGCAGCTCCCCGTACTCTAGCGGGGCCACCGGGGAGCTGTTTTTT
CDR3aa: CASSSPYSSGATGELFF

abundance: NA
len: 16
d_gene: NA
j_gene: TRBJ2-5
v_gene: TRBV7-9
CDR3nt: TGTGCCAGCAGCCCCCTTGGAGGCGGGACACAAGAGACCCAGTACTTC
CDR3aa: CASSPLGGGTQETQYF

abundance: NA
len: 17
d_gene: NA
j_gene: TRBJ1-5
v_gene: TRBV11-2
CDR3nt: TGTGCCAGCAGCTTAGGCAGGGATGTGTATGGCAATCAGCCCCAGCATTTT
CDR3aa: CASSLGRDVYGNQPQHF

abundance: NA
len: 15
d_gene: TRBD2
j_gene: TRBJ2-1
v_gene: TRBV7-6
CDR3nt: TGTGCCAGCAGCGTTAGCGGGAGAACGGGGAATGAGCAGTTCTTC
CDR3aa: CASSVSGRTGNEQFF

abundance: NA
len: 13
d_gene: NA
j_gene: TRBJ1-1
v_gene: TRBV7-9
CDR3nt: TGTGCCAGCAGCTTTTCAGTGAACACTGAAGCTTTCTTT
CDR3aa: CASSFSVNTEAFF

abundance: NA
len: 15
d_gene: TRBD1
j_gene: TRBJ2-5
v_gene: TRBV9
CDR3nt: TGTGCCAGCAGCATAGGGACAGGGGGCGTAGAGACCCAGTACTTC
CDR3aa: CASSIGTGGVETQYF

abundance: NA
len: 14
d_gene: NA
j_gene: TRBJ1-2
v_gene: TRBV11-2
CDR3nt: TGTGCCAGCAGCTTAGAGGTTCTGGGAGCTGGCTACACCTTC
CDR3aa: CASSLEVLGAGYTF

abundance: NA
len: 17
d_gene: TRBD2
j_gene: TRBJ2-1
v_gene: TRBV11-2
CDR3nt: TGTGCCAGCAGCTCCCGCGATTTTCGCGGGAGGGCCAATGAGCAGTTCTTC
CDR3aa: CASSSRDFRGRANEQFF

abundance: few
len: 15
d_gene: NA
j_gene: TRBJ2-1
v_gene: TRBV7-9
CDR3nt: TGTGCCAGCAGCTTAGCATTGGGGAGATACAATGAGCAGTTCTTC
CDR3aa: CASSLALGRYNEQFF

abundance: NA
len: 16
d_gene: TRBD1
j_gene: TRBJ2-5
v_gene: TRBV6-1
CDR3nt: TGTGCCAGCAGTGCCTCGACAGGGGGAGCAGGTGAGACCCAGTACTTC
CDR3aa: CASSASTGGAGETQYF

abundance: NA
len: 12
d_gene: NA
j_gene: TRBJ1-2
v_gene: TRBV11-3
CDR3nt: TGTGCCAGCAGCTTAGAAGGGACCGGCTACACCTTC
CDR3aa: CASSLEGTGYTF

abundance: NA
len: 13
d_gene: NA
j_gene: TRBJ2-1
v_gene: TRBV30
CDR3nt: TGTGCCTGGAGTGTTGGGCAGTACAATGAGCAGTTCTTC
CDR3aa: CAWSVGQYNEQFF

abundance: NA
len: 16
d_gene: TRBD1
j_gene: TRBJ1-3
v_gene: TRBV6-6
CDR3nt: TGTGCCAGCAGCTCTTCTCGGACAGGCTCTGGAAACACCATATATTTT
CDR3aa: CASSSSRTGSGNTIYF

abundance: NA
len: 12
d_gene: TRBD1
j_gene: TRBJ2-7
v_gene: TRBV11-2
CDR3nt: TGTGCCAGCAGCTGGGACAGCCCCGAGCAGTACTTC
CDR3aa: CASSWDSPEQYF

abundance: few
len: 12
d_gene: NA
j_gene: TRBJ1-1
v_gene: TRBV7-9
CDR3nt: TGTGCCAGCAGCTTAGCCGACACGGGAGCTTTCTTT
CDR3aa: CASSLADTGAFF

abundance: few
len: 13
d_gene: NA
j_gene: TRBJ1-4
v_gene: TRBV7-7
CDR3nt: TGTGCCAGCAGCTTCCGGGGAAATGAAAAACTGTTTTTT
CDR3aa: CASSFRGNEKLFF

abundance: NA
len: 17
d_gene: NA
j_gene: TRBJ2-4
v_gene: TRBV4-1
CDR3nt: TGCGCCAGCAGCCAAGAAGGGTTAAGCAGCCCCAAAAACATTCAGTACTTC
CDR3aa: CASSQEGLSSPKNIQYF